This entry lists 14 T cell receptor beta chains sequenced from one sample in a study of tumor-infiltrating lymphocytes in localized non-small cell lung cancer. Assay: immunoSEQ multiplex PCR; the TCRdb copy retains only in-frame clones and omits some. This sample carries around 15,000 clones, 65% to 75% of them seen once, and the ten largest clones take approximately 5.4%. Sequencing was done on a sample of lung tumor tissue. The receptors shown here come from a human donor with non-small cell lung cancer.

This chain uses TRBV7-6 with TRBJ2-3, with TRBD2 as a possible D gene (7 bases). Trimming stripped 1 base from V and 6 bases from J, with 17 bases between. In germline, CDR1 is SGHVS, CDR2 FNYEAQ. The CDR3 spans 16 residues. The CDR3 sequence: CASSLVGGAGLDTQYF. The CDR3 DNA sequence: TGTGCCAGCAGCTTAGTGGGGGGGGCTGGACTCGATACGCAGTATTTT.

V is TRBV5-5 and J is TRBJ2-5, with D hard to call. The germline CDR1 and CDR2 sequences are SGHKS and YYEKEE (reference sequence). The CDR3 spans 10 residues. V lost 0 bases and J lost 6, with 0 bases in between. The CDR3 region is CASSLETQYF. The DNA of the CDR3 is TGTGCCAGCAGCTTGGAGACCCAGTACTTC.

The chain combines TRBV6-6 with TRBJ1-5, with 12 nucleotides matching TRBD1. The junction had 5 bases not matched to a gene; V was cut back by 5 bases and J by 6 bases. Germline CDR1 and CDR2: MNHNY and SVGAGI (reference sequence). This CDR3 is 15 amino acids long. The CDR3 is CASSHWDRGPQPQHF. CDR3 nucleotides: TGTGCCAGCAGTCACTGGGACAGGGGGCCTCAGCCCCAGCATTTT.

Relative to its sample, this clone is medium-sized. The chain is built from TRBV28 and TRBJ2-2, with D tentatively TRBD2 (5 bases). Germline-derived CDR1 and CDR2 are MDHEN and SYDVKM. The CDR3 consists of 16 residues. Trimming took off 1 base at V and 5 bases at J, with 14 bases between the two ends. The CDR3: CASSLLPTRRTGELFF. In DNA, the CDR3 is TGTGCCAGCAGTTTATTGCCAACCCGGAGGACCGGGGAGCTGTTTTTT.

This chain links TRBV30 with TRBJ1-5; TRBD1 might be the D (5 bases). This CDR3 is built from 15 residues. Germline V CDR1 and CDR2: GTSNPN, SVGIG (reference sequence). V lost 8 bases, J lost 4 bases, and 21 bases lay in between. The CDR3 here is CAMEWRGADNQPQHF. The CDR3 DNA follows: TGTGCCATGGAGTGGAGGGGCGCGGATAATCAGCCCCAGCATTTT.

This clone was detected once. The chain combines TRBV28 with TRBJ1-2; 9 bases are a match to TRBD1. Trimming at V came to 6 bases and at J to 6 bases, leaving 11 bases not matched to a gene. Germline V gene sequence: CDR1 MDHEN, CDR2 SYDVKM. The CDR3 loop spans 15 amino acids. The chain's CDR3 is CASRAKTGGSNGYTF. DNA of the CDR3: TGTGCCAGCAGGGCGAAAACAGGGGGCAGTAATGGCTACACCTTC.

This chain uses TRBV6-1 with TRBJ1-2, with TRBD1 matching over 7 bases. The CDR3 runs 13 residues. V was pared by 6 bases and J by 8 bases, with 9 bases of the junction left unmatched. Germline CDR1 MNHNS, CDR2 SASEGT. CDR3 sequence (DNA): TGTGCCAGCAGGGACAGGCCCAGGGGCGGCTACACCTTC. This encodes CASRDRPRGGYTF.

A word on this clone: Other DNA sequences in this specimen translate into the identical CDR3. The rearrangement uses TRBV6-4 and TRBJ2-3; the D is unclear. Trimming took 2 bases from V and 3 from J, leaving 6 bases between them. From germline, CDR1 is MRHNA and CDR2 SNTAGT. The CDR3 is 13 residues long. For the CDR3, the DNA is TGTGCCAGCAGTGACGGGTCTACAGATACGCAGTATTTT. Protein sequence: CASSDGSTDTQYF.

This chain's CDR3 is CSVDRGQGVIDEQFF. As DNA, the CDR3 is TGCAGCGTTGACCGGGGACAGGGGGTAATCGATGAGCAGTTCTTC. The chain links TRBV29-1 to TRBJ2-1; TRBD1 agrees at 11 bases. The CDR3 spans 15 residues. Looked up from germline, CDR1 is SQVTM and CDR2 is ANQGSEA. V gave up 3 bases and J gave up 8 bases; unmatched junction bases: 9.

The V call is TRBV27, the J call TRBJ1-2; a weak D match, TRBD1 (6 bases). Germline values: CDR1 MNHEY, CDR2 SMNVEV (reference sequence). The V end lost 3 bases, the J end lost 7 bases, and 15 bases lay between the germline ends. CDR3 length: 14 residues. CDR3 protein: CASSLKGGRGGYTF. DNA of the CDR3: TGTGCCAGCAGTTTGAAGGGGGGGCGCGGTGGCTACACCTTC.

The chain combines TRBV7-2 with TRBJ2-2, with 12 bases aligning to TRBD2. Germline lookup yields CDR1 SGHTA and CDR2 FQGNSA. The CDR3 contains 16 residues. V dropped 4 bases and J dropped 7; count of bases not matched to a gene: 7. CDR3 region: CASSSTSGGLIGELFF. CDR3 coding DNA: TGTGCCAGCAGCTCCACTAGCGGGGGGCTCATCGGGGAGCTGTTTTTT.

J is TRBJ2-1 and V is TRBV2; unclear D gene. This CDR3 is built from 16 residues. Germline V gene sequence: CDR1 SNHLY, CDR2 FYNNEI. Deletions cut 4 bases from V and 0 bases from J, with 13 bases between. The CDR3 DNA sequence: TGTGCCAGCAGTGCGTCGAAATCGAGCTCCTACAATGAGCAGTTCTTC. Protein sequence: CASSASKSSSYNEQFF.

This clone was counted only a few times. The chain is built from TRBV14 and TRBJ2-1, with D hard to call. The CDR3 is 17 residues long. Germline loops: CDR1 SGHDN, CDR2 FVKESK. Trimming stripped 1 base from V and 1 base from J, with 14 bases between. The CDR3 DNA reads as TGTGCCAGCAGCCAAGTTAAAGCCTCCTTATCCTACAATGAGCAGTTCTTC. It is translated as CASSQVKASLSYNEQFF.

This clone was counted a few times. The V gene is TRBV18, the J gene TRBJ2-2, with unresolved D. CDR1 and CDR2 from the germline V gene are KGHSH and LQKENI. Trimming took 4 bases from V and 2 from J, leaving 8 bases between them. The CDR3 loop spans 14 amino acids. The CDR3 spells CASSRTANTGELFF. CDR3 in DNA: TGTGCCAGCTCACGGACGGCCAACACCGGGGAGCTGTTTTTT.